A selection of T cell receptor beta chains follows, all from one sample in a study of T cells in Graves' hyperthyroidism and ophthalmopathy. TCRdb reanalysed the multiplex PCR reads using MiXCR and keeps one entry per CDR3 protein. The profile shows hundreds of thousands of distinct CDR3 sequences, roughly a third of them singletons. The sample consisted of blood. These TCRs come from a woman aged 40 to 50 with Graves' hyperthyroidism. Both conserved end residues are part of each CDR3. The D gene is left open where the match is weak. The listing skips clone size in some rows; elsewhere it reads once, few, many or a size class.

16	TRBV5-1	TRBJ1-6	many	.	TGCGCCAGCAGCTGGACCGGGCCTCGGGAGGGATCACCCCTCCACTTT	CASSWTGPREGSPLHF
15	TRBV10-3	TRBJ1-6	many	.	TGTGCCAGCAGTCGCGCTCAGGGTATCGAGTCACCCCTCCACTTT	CASSRAQGIESPLHF
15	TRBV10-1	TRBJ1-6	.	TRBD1	TGCGCCAGCAGTCTTCTGGACAGGTCTGGATCACCCCTCCACTTT	CASSLLDRSGSPLHF
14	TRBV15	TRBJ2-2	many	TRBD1	TGTGCCACCAGCGCCCGGACAGGTTCCGGGGAGCTGTTTTTT	CATSARTGSGELFF
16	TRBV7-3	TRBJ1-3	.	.	TGTGCCAGCAGCTCCCCGCCAGGGACTAGCAGAAACACCATATATTTT	CASSSPPGTSRNTIYF
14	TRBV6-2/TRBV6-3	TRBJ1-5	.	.	TGTGCCAGCAGTCGGACATGGAGGAGTCAGCCCCAGCATTTT	CASSRTWRSQPQHF
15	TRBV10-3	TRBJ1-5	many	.	TGTGCCATCAGTGAAGGTTCAAATGGAGGTCAGCCCCAGCATTTT	CAISEGSNGGQPQHF
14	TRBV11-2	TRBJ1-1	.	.	TGTGCAATAAGCCAGGTCGGCGTGAACACTGAAGCTTTCTTT	CAISQVGVNTEAFF
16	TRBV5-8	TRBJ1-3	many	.	TGTGCCAGCAGCTTGGGAACCGGGACCTCTGGAAACACCATATATTTT	CASSLGTGTSGNTIYF
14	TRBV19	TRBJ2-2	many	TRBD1	TGTGCCAGTAGTGCCTCGACAGGGACCGGGGAGCTGTTTTTT	CASSASTGTGELFF
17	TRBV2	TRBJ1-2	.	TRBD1	TGTGCCAGCAGTTCCGGGACAGGGGGCCAGGGTAACCATGGCTACACCTTC	CASSSGTGGQGNHGYTF
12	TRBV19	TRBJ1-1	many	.	TGTGCCAGTACGCTCATCGGGAGGGAAGCTTTCTTT	CASTLIGREAFF
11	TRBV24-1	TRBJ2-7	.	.	TGTGCCACCAGTGACGTAGGTGAGCAGTACTTC	CATSDVGEQYF
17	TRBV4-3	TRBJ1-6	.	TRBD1	TGCGCCAGCAGCCACCTCGTTTCGGACAGGGGGCCGACACCCCTCCACTTT	CASSHLVSDRGPTPLHF
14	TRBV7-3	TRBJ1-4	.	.	TGTGCCAGCAGCTTATATAATCGCGGGAACAAACTGTTTTTT	CASSLYNRGNKLFF
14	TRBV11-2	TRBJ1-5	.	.	TGTGCCAGCAGCTTATCTAGCGTCAATCAGCCCCAGCATTTT	CASSLSSVNQPQHF
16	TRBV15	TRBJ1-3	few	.	TGTGCCACCCGGGCGGGGGCGACCTTCTCTGGAAACACCATATATTTT	CATRAGATFSGNTIYF
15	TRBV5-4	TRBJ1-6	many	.	TGTGCCAGCAGCTTGGAGTCCAGGGTGAATTCACCCCTCCACTTT	CASSLESRVNSPLHF
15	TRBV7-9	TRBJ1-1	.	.	TGCGCCAGCAGCCAAGTCGCAGGGTTTGACACTGAAGCTTTCTTT	CASSQVAGFDTEAFF
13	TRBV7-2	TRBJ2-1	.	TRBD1	TGTGCCAGCAGCTCCCAGGGGGCCCATGAGCAGTTCTTC	CASSSQGAHEQFF
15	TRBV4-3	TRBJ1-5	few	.	TGCGCCAGCAGCCATACATATGATAGCAATCAGCCCCAGCATTTT	CASSHTYDSNQPQHF
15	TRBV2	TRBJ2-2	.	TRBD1	TGTGCCAGCAGGTCGCCAGGGGGCCTTCCCGGGGAGCTGTTTTTT	CASRSPGGLPGELFF
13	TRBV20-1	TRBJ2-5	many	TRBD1	TGCAGTGTTTTCAGGGGGCGAATAGAGACCCAGTACTTC	CSVFRGRIETQYF
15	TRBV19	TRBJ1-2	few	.	TGTGCCAGTAGTATCTCCCAAAGGGTCGGCTATGGCTACACCTTC	CASSISQRVGYGYTF
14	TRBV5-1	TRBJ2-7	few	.	TGCGCCAGCAGCCCGCGCGGAGTGGGCTACGAGCAGTACTTC	CASSPRGVGYEQYF
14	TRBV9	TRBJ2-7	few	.	TGTGCCAGCAGCCCAGACCCCATGGACTACGAGCAGTACTTC	CASSPDPMDYEQYF
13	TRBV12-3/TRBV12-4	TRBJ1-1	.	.	TGTGCCAGCAGTTTAGTGGGGGGAAGTGAAGCTTTCTTT	CASSLVGGSEAFF
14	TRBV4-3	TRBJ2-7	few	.	TGCGCCAGCAGCCATTCCAGGGTGGTCTACGAGCAGTACTTC	CASSHSRVVYEQYF
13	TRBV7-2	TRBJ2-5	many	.	TGTGCCAGCAGGCTACTAGCTCAAGAGACCCAGTACTTC	CASRLLAQETQYF
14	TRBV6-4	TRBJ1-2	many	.	TGTGCCAGCAGCGTACGAGCCGGGGAAGATGGCTACACCTTC	CASSVRAGEDGYTF
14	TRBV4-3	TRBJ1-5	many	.	TGCGCCAGCAGCCAAGATGCAGGGACTCAGCCCCAGCATTTT	CASSQDAGTQPQHF
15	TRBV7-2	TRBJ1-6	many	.	TGTGCCAGCAGCTTATTGGGGGGTTATAATTCACCCCTCCACTTT	CASSLLGGYNSPLHF
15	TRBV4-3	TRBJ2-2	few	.	TGCGCCAGCAGTTTTGGAACTAGTTCTGCCGGGGAGCTGTTTTTT	CASSFGTSSAGELFF
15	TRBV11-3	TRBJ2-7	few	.	TGTGCCAGCAGCTTAGGAATAGGCAACCCCTCCGAGCAGTACTTC	CASSLGIGNPSEQYF
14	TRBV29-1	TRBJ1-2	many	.	TGCAGCGTTGAACGCAGCAGGGTGTCCCTAGGCTACACCTTC	CSVERSRVSLGYTF
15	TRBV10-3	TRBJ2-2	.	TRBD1	TGTGCCATCAGAGGGACAGGGGGCATGGACGGGGAGCTGTTTTTT	CAIRGTGGMDGELFF
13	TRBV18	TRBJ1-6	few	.	TGTGCCAGCTCACCCCGGACAGATTCACCCCTCCACTTT	CASSPRTDSPLHF
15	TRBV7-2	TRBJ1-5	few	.	TGTGCCAGCAGCTTAGGAAATTTGGGGGGCCAGCCCCAGCATTTT	CASSLGNLGGQPQHF
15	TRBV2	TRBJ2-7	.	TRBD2	TGTGCCAGCACCCTTCGGGGGGGGGCCAACTACGAGCAGTACTTC	CASTLRGGANYEQYF
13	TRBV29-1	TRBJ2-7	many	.	TGCAGCGTTGAAGAGCTAGCAAGCAACGAGCAGTACTTC	CSVEELASNEQYF
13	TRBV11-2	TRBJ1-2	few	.	TGTGCCAGCAGCTCTTTGGGACGGGTGGGAGACACCTTC	CASSSLGRVGDTF
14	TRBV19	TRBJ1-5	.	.	TGTGCCAGTGGTCCGGTTCGGGGCAATCAGCCCCAGCATTTT	CASGPVRGNQPQHF
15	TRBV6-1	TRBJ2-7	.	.	TGTGCCAGCAGTACCCTCCCCGAGGACAGCTACGAGCAGTACTTC	CASSTLPEDSYEQYF
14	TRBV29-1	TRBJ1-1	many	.	TGCAGCGTTGAAGATTGGGGGATGAACACTGAAGCTTTCTTT	CSVEDWGMNTEAFF
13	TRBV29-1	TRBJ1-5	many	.	TGCAGCGTTGAAACCCATAGCAATCAGCCCCAGCATTTT	CSVETHSNQPQHF
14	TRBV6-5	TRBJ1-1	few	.	TGTGCCAGCAGTTACGGGCAGGGCGACACTGAAGCTTTCTTT	CASSYGQGDTEAFF
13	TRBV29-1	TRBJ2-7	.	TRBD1	TGCAGCGGGCCCGGACAGGGGGACTACGAGCAGTACTTC	CSGPGQGDYEQYF
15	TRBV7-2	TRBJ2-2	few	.	TGTGCCAGCAGCTTCCGACAGGAGAAGACCGGGGAGCTGTTTTTT	CASSFRQEKTGELFF
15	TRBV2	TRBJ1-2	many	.	TGTGCCAGCAGAGCGCAGGTGGGCGCGGGGTCTGGCTACACCTTC	CASRAQVGAGSGYTF
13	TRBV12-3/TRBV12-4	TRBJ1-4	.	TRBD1	TGTGCCAGCAGATTGACAGGGAGTCAAAAACTGTTTTTT	CASRLTGSQKLFF
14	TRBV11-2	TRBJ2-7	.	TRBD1	TGTGCCAGCAGTTGGGGGACAGCCTCCTACGAGCAGTGCTTC	CASSWGTASYEQCF